This T cell receptor (beta chain) derives from a study of identical twins. This clonotype was found a few times. Antigen: not known. MiXCR, applied by TCRdb to the 5' RACE reads, yields one record per CDR3 protein. The data contain 400,000 to 550,000 distinct CDR3 sequences, roughly 26% of them singletons. In germline, CDR1 is SGHRS, CDR2 YFSETQ. Trimming shortened V by 4 bases and J by 6 bases, and 14 bases separated the two germline ends. This CDR3 has 14 residues. Findings of the study overall: While abundant cord blood beta clonotypes carried fewer insertions, memory repertoires showed no such pattern. Findings depended on cross-sectional statistics rather than tracking the same donors.

These data were also reused for a study on T cells expressing NK-cell markers. As that report states: Sorting was limited to alpha-beta TCR-expressing T cells with an anti-gamma-delta TCR antibody in several experiments.

Source material: CD4+ T cells sorted from blood. The chain recombines TRBV5-1 with TRBJ2-4; weak D call: TRBD1 (5 bases). The clonotype comes from a woman under 30 in good health. The CDR3 loop reads CASSETGVRNIQYF. In DNA form, the CDR3 reads TGCGCCAGCAGCGAAACAGGAGTTCGAAACATTCAGTACTTC.